The 7 T cell receptor beta chains listed next were all sequenced from one sample in a study of shared clonotypes between healthy human individuals. Terminally differentiated effector memory CD45RA+ cells were left out of the naive CD8 fraction, which was CD45RO-negative and positively selected for CCR7. The assay was immunoSEQ multiplex PCR, and TCRdb's table has in-frame clones only and misses some. Counted here are millions of clones, 85% to 95% occurring once; the ten biggest clones make up 0.85% to 1.3%. The sample taken for sequencing was naive CD8+ T cells sorted from blood. The origin of the receptors is a man aged 18 to 30 in good health.

The genes are TRBV30 and TRBJ2-1, with D possibly being TRBD1 (7 bases). The germline V gene has CDR1 GTSNPN and CDR2 SVGIG (reference sequence). V lost 2 bases to trimming and J lost 10 bases, with 21 bases between them. The CDR3 consists of 15 residues. The chain's CDR3 is CAWSTGGGPQFEQFF. CDR3 bases: TGTGCCTGGAGTACAGGAGGGGGCCCTCAATTCGAGCAGTTCTTC.

The chain employs TRBV7-6 and TRBJ2-2, with D possibly matching TRBD2 (6 bases). The CDR3 sequence is 19 residues long. The ends were cut back, 2 bases at V and 4 bases at J, with 23 bases in the middle. Germline CDR1 SGHVS, CDR2 FNYEAQ. CDR3 DNA: TGTGCCAGCAGCTTACTTGTAGAGGGCGGTGCGGGAAGCACCGGGGAGCTGTTTTTT. Amino acids: CASSLLVEGGAGSTGELFF.

This rearrangement joins TRBV21-1 to TRBJ2-5; the DNA was not compared with TRBD1, the D call given in the table. TRBV21-1 is deemed a pseudogene. The CDR3 contains 18 residues. The CDR3 nucleotides are TGTGCCAGCAGCCGTAGTTCTTTGCGACAGCAGCCTCAAGAGACCCAGTACTTC. Translated, it gives CASSRSSLRQQPQETQYF.

This sequence joins TRBV28 and TRBJ2-2; D is unresolved. This CDR3 is 16 amino acids long. Germline V gene data show CDR1 as MDHEN and CDR2 as SYDVKM. Trimming took 0 bases from V and 3 from J, leaving 11 bases between them. CDR3 DNA: TGTGCCAGCAGTTTATGGGAAGGGATTGACACCGGGGAGCTGTTTTTT. It codes for CASSLWEGIDTGELFF.

In its sample, this clone was seen a few times. The same CDR3 also results from other DNA sequences found in this sample. CDR3 in DNA: TGTGCCAGCAGGACAGGGGGCGGCAATCAGCCCCAGCATTTT. As protein: CASRTGGGNQPQHF. The chain joins TRBV27 to TRBJ1-5, with 10 bases aligning to TRBD1. The CDR3 length is 14 residues. Germline CDR1 MNHEY, CDR2 SMNVEV (reference sequence). V lost 6 bases and J lost 2; bases outside the gene matches: 1.

V and J are TRBV30 and TRBJ2-1; 9 bases line up with TRBD2. The CDR3 is 13 residues long. V lost 3 bases to trimming and J lost 8 bases; unmatched junction nucleotides: 5. Germline CDR1 GTSNPN, CDR2 SVGIG (reference sequence). CDR3 bases: TGTGCCTGGAGGCTGGCGGGAGGGGATGAGCAGTTCTTC. Its translation is CAWRLAGGDEQFF. Using reference TRBV30 and TRBJ2-1 for the parts outside the CDR3, the full variable domain is SQTIHQWPATLVQPVGSPLSLECTVEGTSNPNLYWYRQAAGRGLQLLFYSVGIGQISSEVPQNLSASRPQDRQFILSSKKLLLSDSGFYLCAWRLAGGDEQFFGPGTRLTVL.

V gene TRBV5-6 combines with J gene TRBJ2-7, with D perhaps TRBD1 (5 bases). Trimming removed 4 bases from V and 2 bases from J, with 13 bases in between. This CDR3 is 14 amino acids long. Germline values: CDR1 SGHDT, CDR2 YYEEEE. The CDR3 spells CASSETDRAYEQYF. For the CDR3, the DNA is TGTGCCAGCAGCGAAACTGACAGAGCCTACGAGCAGTACTTC.